This T cell receptor (beta chain) was obtained from a study of cytomegalovirus exposure and HLA in healthy donors (dated by TCRdb to about 2017). Regarding the study in general: An earlier analysis of under 600 of the donors reported 250 to 350 Gb of sequence data and around 120 million unique TCR beta sequences from 150 million to 200 million T cells. An early release that covered roughly 600 HLA-typed donors contained about 300 gigabases of sequencing data and approximately 85 million unique TCR sequences. Among the roughly 400 genotyped donors, approximately 81% belonged to the genetic ancestry cluster associated with self-reported Caucasian donors. High-throughput TCR immunosequencing, statistical association of individual TCRs with disease status, and machine learning were combined to predict cytomegalovirus infection status. The study profiled the T cell repertoires of hundreds of subjects by immunosequencing and related them to cytomegalovirus serostatus. A later genetic analysis took genome-wide SNP genotypes for about 55% of the 666 donors and used that subset as a discovery cohort. Roughly five DR-DQ haplotypes were handled as single units for association and clustering, since linkage in the cohort was strong. Across 300 to 400 genotyped donors of the cohort, an average of roughly 200,000 unique TCR beta nucleotide sequences per donor were sequenced, and roughly 20% of those sequences were non-productive. To study patterns of TCR occurrence, a later analysis re-analyzed previously published TCR beta repertoires from several hundred donors and added high-resolution HLA genotyping. The aim of the study was to test whether cataloging public T cell receptors could identify signatures of past pathogen exposure. To decide whether each TCR beta V gene segment behaved as functional or pseudogenic, an earlier analysis of approximately 590 of the donors relied on high-throughput TCR beta sequencing. The later analysis used no new phenotypic data to find candidate immune exposures, relying instead on TCR beta sequences and their occurrence across donors. HLA typing included class I and class II loci at four-digit resolution. The number of donors typed differed by locus, with roughly 620-630 for A, B, C, DRB1 and DQB1, more than 500 for DQA1, approximately 580 for DPA1, and around 460 for DPB1. Along with the roughly 610-subject first cohort, a separate validation cohort of about 110 different subjects was used. Alongside the repertoire data, information on donor age, sex, ethnicity and CMV serostatus was compiled. Every discovery cohort repertoire had been produced on one sequencing platform.

From the cysteine through the phenylalanine, the CDR3 covers 16 amino acids. Here the CDR3 DNA is all that survives: 48 bases in frame from base 1. Trimming takes 4 bases from V and 0 bases from J, and the germline ends sit 13 bases apart. The germline V gene (reference sequence) yields LNHDA for CDR1 and SQIVND for CDR2. With respect to this clone: The target of this receptor is not known. No clone much larger than this one lies a single base away; base qualities are absent.

General findings and caveats noted by the study authors: A later analysis associated about 18,000 TCR beta sequences with specific HLA alleles at a false discovery rate of 0.05. A later analysis reported that several top co-occurrence clusters appeared linked to parvovirus B19, influenza, CMV and Epstein-Barr virus. In this cohort, only TCR beta chains were sequenced, and detectable features were limited by the absence of alpha or paired-chain data. Because HLA typing was missing for some donors at each locus, association tests included only the typed subset. In a later genetic analysis, fewer N-insertions in productive TCRs were reported among donors in an Asian-associated ancestry cluster than the roughly 700-donor mean. In a later analysis, HLA-associated TCR beta chains showed more clonal expansion and lower generation probabilities than non-associated chains that were equally common. While some public TCRs were present in many individuals, most TCR sequences turned up only very rarely across donors. When HLA alleles, especially DR and DQ, strongly co-occurred, attributing TCR associations to individual alleles was difficult. In both the original and validation cohorts, the classifier was reported to diagnose cytomegalovirus status with high specificity and sensitivity. The study gave a list of roughly 150 TCR beta chains associated with cytomegalovirus. Linkage disequilibrium might explain the correlated functional status among segregating V segments, but an unknown experimental factor could not be ruled out. Presence/absence analyses assumed roughly uniform sequencing depth across donors, an assumption that may not hold. According to a later analysis, most CMV-associated TCR beta chains appeared to be HLA-restricted, and the HLA associations seemed to be driven largely by CMV exposure. The authors suggested that the approach could potentially be generalized to other disease states and immunological phenotypes. A few of the identified cytomegalovirus-associated TCR beta chains were confirmed in vitro to be specific for cytomegalovirus antigens. The earlier analysis of some 540 of the donors excluded fewer than 20 rarely observed V segments, including chromosome 9 orphons, because counts were too low. The sequencing pipeline was judged likely to have produced a cluster of highly shared sequence variants as a technical artifact. In an earlier analysis of some 500 of the donors, most TCR beta V segments appeared in productive rearrangements about 87% or about 30% of the time, broadly matching IMGT annotations. In a later genetic analysis, a missense DCLRE1C variant was associated with V-gene and J-gene trimming of TCR beta chains, and the association was replicated in an independent cohort. Immune exposure information for the cohort was limited to CMV serostatus. A further reported finding was that TCR beta sequences accurately predicted the HLA-A and HLA-B alleles for most subjects in the first cohort. Some IMGT-functional V segments, including TRBV6-2 and TRBV6-3, could not be told apart with the 87-base-pair reads, so those segments were excluded. According to a later analysis, TCR association rates differed among HLA loci, with DRB1 alleles showing the most associated TCRs and HLA-C alleles showing the fewest.

Library prep was done by the immunoSEQ multiplex PCR assay. A mixture of 60 forward primers for TCR Vbeta segments and 13 reverse primers for TCR Jbeta segments was used in the multiplex PCR. The CDR3 region of rearranged TCR beta genes was amplified from genomic DNA with a multiplex PCR assay. Amplified TCR beta libraries were sequenced as 87-base-pair reads on the Illumina HiSeq System. Per the source publication's procedure: A later analysis counted 75 million to 100 million unique TCR beta chains across the 666 repertoires, and approximately 11 million of these chains were shared by at least two donors. A nearest-neighbor algorithm error-corrected the raw reads and collapsed the reads into unique sequences, merging closely related sequences to remove PCR and sequencing errors. Alignment of CDR3 sequences to IMGT reference sequences was used to assign V, D and J gene segments. For a sequence to be retained, at least a six-nucleotide match to both a V gene segment and a J gene segment was required. Rearrangements were called productive when the CDR3 lacked stop codons and stayed in frame with V and J; all others were non-productive. CDR3 was defined by IMGT convention, running from the second conserved V-encoded cysteine to the conserved J-encoded phenylalanine. The earlier analysis of about 610 of the donors excluded sequences that lacked an unambiguous match to a single V gene segment. An earlier analysis of around 600 of the donors classified V segments as functional when productive rearrangements were above 56.7% and as segregating when the standard deviation between donors was above 5%. A statistical classification framework was built to diagnose cytomegalovirus status from the catalog of TCR beta chain sequences. A later analysis assigned V and J genes by comparing TCR nucleotide sequences with IMGT/GENE-DB human TR gene sequences. A later analysis assigned CDR3 sequences and most-parsimonious VDJ recombination scenarios with the TCRdist pipeline. In a later analysis, each TCR beta chain was defined by its CDR3 amino acid sequence together with its V-gene family, and reads without a unique V-gene family were excluded. As a way to deal with suspected cross-contamination and a sequencing artifact, a later analysis dropped hundreds of nucleotide sequences that were highly shared and had low generation probability. In a later analysis, a clonal expansion index for each public chain was calculated from normalized within-repertoire ranks of inferred template counts. A later analysis computed generation probabilities with a VDJ recombination model fitted to out-of-frame rearrangements, and checked the results against IGoR. Hypergeometric tests were used in a later analysis to score TCR-TCR, TCR-HLA and TCR-CMV co-occurrence, with a repertoire-size bias correction applied to the TCR pairs. To estimate false discovery rates, a later analysis permuted the HLA or CMV assignments 20 times. A later analysis grouped co-occurring TCRs with DBSCAN, adding TCRdist sequence similarity when clustering within HLA-allele-positive subsets. Repertoires with fewer than 30,000 or more than 120,000 public chains were left out of co-occurrence clustering, as were about five repertoires with anomalous nucleotide sharing. This immuneACCESS table, as held by TCRdb, lists in-frame sequences with V and J called but not all clones. Of the missing ones, under half trace to an unresolved V gene in checked studies; the others have no known cause. V and J calls and clone size come straight from that table; D and trimming were deduced from the DNA. The sample yields roughly 130,000 clones; approximately 79% were counted once. In total, the top ten clones hold around 4.1% of the sample.

The cohort was made up of roughly 670 healthy bone marrow donors. All cohort members were sampled while nominally healthy, although unrecorded immune exposures were likely present. The donor was CMV seropositive and belonged to the group of about 290 seropositive cohort members. Each donor provided a peripheral blood sample, and peripheral blood mononuclear cells were used for TCR beta sequencing. Genomic DNA extraction from the blood cell samples was performed with the Qiagen DNeasy Blood Extraction Kit. The sample consisted of PBMCs. The V and J segments used are TRBV19 and TRBJ2-1, with a weak D call of TRBD2 (5 bases match). This receptor was obtained from a man in his late teens or twenties in good health and CMV-seropositive. DNA sequence: TGTGCCAGTAGTAACCTAGCTGGGTCCTCCTACAATGAGCAGTTCTTC. This is translated as CASSNLAGSSYNEQFF.